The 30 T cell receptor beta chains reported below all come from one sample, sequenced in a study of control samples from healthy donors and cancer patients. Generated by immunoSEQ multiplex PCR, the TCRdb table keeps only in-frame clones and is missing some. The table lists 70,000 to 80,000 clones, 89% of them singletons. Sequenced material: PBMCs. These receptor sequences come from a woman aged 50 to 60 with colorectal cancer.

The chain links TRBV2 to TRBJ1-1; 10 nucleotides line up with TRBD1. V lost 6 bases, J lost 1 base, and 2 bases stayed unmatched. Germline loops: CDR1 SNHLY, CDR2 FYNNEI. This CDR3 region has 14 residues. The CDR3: CASSGQGGNTEAFF. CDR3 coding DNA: TGTGCCAGCAGCGGACAGGGGGGGAACACTGAAGCTTTCTTT. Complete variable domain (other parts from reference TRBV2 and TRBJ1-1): EPEVTQTPSHQVTQMGQEVILRCVPISNHLYFYWYRQILGQKVEFLVSFYNNEISEKSEIFDDQFSVERPDGSNFTLKIRSTKLEDSAMYFCASSGQGGNTEAFFGQGTRLTVV.

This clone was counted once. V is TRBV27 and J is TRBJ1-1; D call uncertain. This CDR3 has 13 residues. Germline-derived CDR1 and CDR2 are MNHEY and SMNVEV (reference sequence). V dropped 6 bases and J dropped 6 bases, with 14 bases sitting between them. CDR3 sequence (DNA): TGTGCCAGCAGAATTATTGGGGTGGCTGAAGCTTTCTTT. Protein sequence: CASRIIGVAEAFF.

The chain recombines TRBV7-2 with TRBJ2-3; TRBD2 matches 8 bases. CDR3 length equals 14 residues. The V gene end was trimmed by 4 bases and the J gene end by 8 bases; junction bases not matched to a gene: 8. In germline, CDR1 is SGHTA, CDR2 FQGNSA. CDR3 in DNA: TGTGCCAGCAGCTCACCGGGGACTAGGCTTACGCAGTATTTT. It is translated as CASSSPGTRLTQYF.

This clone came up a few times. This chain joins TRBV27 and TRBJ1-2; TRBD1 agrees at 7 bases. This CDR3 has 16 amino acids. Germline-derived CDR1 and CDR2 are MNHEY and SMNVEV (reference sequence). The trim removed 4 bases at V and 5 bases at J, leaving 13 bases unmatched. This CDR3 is CASSSVRDSRLYGYTF. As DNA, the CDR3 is TGTGCCAGCAGTTCGGTGCGGGACAGCCGACTTTATGGCTACACCTTC.

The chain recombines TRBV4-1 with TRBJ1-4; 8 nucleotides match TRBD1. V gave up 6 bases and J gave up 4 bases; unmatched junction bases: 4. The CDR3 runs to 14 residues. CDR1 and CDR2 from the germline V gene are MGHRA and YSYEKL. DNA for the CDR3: TGCGCCAGCAGTTGGACAGGGATTAATGAAAAACTGTTTTTT. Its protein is CASSWTGINEKLFF.

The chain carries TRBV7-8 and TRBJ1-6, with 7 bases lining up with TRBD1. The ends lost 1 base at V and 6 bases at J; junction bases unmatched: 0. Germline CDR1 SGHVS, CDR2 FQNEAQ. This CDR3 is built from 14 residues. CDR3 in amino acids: CASSLDRGNSPLHF. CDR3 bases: TGTGCCAGCAGCTTAGACAGGGGTAATTCACCCCTCCACTTT.

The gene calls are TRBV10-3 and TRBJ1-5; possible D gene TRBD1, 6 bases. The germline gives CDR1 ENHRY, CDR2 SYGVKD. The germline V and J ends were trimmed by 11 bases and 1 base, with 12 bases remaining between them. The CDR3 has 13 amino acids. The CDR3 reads CAARGESNQPQHF. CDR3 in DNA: TGTGCCGCCAGGGGTGAAAGCAATCAGCCCCAGCATTTT.

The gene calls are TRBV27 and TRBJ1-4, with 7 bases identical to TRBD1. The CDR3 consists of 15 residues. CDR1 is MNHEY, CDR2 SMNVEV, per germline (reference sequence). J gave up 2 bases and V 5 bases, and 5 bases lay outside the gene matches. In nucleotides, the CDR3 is TGTGCCAGCAGTGGCAGGGGGGGCACTAATGAAAAACTGTTTTTT. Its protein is CASSGRGGTNEKLFF. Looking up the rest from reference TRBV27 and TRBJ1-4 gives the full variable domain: EAQVTQNPRYLITVTGKKLTVTCSQNMNHEYMSWYRQDPGLGLRQIYYSMNVEVTDKGDVPEGYKVSRKEKRNFPLILESPSPNQTSLYFCASSGRGGTNEKLFFGSGTQLSVL.

This chain's CDR3 is CATSGGAEYGYTF. The CDR3 region has the DNA TGTGCCACCAGTGGGGGGGCTGAATATGGCTACACCTTC. The rearrangement links TRBV24-1 to TRBJ1-2; tentatively, D is TRBD1 (6 bases). Germline assignment: CDR1 KGHDR and CDR2 SFDVKD. CDR3 length equals 13 residues. V was trimmed by 5 bases and J by 5 bases, leaving 11 bases between them.

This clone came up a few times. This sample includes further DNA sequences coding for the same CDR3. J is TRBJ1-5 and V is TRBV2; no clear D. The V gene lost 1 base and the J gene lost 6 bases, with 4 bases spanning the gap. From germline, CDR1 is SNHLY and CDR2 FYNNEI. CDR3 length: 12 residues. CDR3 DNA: TGTGCCAGCAGTGAAGGGGGTCAGCCCCAGCATTTT. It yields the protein CASSEGGQPQHF. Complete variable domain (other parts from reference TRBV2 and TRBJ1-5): EPEVTQTPSHQVTQMGQEVILRCVPISNHLYFYWYRQILGQKVEFLVSFYNNEISEKSEIFDDQFSVERPDGSNFTLKIRSTKLEDSAMYFCASSEGGQPQHFGDGTRLSIL.

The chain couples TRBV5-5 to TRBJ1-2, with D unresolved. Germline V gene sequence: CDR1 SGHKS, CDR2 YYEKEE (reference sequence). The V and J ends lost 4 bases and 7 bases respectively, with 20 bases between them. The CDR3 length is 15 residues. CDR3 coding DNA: TGTGCCAGCAGCCTGGAGGTCTTCGGCCTGGGTGGCTACACCTTC. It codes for CASSLEVFGLGGYTF.

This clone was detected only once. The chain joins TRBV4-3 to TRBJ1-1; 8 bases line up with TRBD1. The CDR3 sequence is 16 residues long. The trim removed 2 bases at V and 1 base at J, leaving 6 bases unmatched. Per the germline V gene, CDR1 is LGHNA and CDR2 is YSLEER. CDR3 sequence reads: CASSQHNRGSNTEAFF. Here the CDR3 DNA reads TGCGCCAGCAGCCAACACAACAGGGGGTCGAACACTGAAGCTTTCTTT.

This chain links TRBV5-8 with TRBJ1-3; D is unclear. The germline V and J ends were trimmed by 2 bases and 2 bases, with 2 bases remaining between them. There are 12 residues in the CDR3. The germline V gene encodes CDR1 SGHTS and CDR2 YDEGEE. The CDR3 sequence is CASSLTGNTIYF. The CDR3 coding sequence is TGTGCCAGCAGCTTAACTGGAAACACCATATATTTT.

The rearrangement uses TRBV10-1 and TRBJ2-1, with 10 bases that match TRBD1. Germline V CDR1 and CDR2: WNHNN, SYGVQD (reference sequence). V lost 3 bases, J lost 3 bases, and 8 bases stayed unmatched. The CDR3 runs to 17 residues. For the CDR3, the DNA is TGCGCCAGCAGTGATCCTTCGGGACAGGGGTACTACAATGAGCAGTTCTTC. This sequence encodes CASSDPSGQGYYNEQFF.

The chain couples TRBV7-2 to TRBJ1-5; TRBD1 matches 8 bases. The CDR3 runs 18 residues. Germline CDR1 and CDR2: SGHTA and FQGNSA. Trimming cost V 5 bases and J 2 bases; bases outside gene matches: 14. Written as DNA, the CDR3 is TGTGCCAGCAGCCGCGGGACAGGAAAAAATAGCGGCAATCAGCCCCAGCATTTT. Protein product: CASSRGTGKNSGNQPQHF.

The CDR3 nucleotides are TGTGCCACCCCGACAGTCACCGGGGAGCTGTTTTTT. Its protein is CATPTVTGELFF. V gene TRBV28 combines with J gene TRBJ2-2; perhaps TRBD1 as D (5 bases). With 10 bases removed from V and 4 bases from J, the gap between germline ends came to 10 bases. This CDR3 region has 12 residues. Germline CDR1 is MDHEN and CDR2 is SYDVKM. The whole variable domain, filled in from reference TRBV28 and TRBJ2-2, reads DVKVTQSSRYLVKRTGEKVFLECVQDMDHENMFWYRQDPGLGLRLIYFSYDVKMKEKGDIPEGYSVSREKKERFSLILESASTNQTSMYLCATPTVTGELFFGEGSRLTVL.

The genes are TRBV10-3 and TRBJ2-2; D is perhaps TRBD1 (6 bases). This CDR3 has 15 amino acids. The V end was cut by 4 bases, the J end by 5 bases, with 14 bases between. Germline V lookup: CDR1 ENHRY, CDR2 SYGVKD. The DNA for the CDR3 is TGTGCCATCAGTGTGGGGGCTGTGGGTACCGGGGAGCTGTTTTTT. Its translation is CAISVGAVGTGELFF.

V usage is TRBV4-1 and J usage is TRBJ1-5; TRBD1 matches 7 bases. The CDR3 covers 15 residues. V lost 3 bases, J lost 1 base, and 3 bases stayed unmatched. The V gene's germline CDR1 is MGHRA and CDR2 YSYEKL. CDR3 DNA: TGCGCCAGCAGCCAGGCAGGGGGAAGCAATCAGCCCCAGCATTTT. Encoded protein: CASSQAGGSNQPQHF.

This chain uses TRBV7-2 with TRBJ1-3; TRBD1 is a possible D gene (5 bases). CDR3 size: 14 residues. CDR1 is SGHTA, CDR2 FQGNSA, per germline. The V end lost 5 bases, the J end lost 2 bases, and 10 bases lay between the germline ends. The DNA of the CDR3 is TGTGCCAGCAGCCGTATGGGGCCTGGAAACACCATATATTTT. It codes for CASSRMGPGNTIYF. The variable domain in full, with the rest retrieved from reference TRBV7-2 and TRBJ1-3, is GAGVSQSPSNKVTEKGKDVELRCDPISGHTALYWYRQSLGQGLEFLIYFQGNSAPDKSGLPSDRFSAERTGGSVSTLTIQRTQQEDSAVYLCASSRMGPGNTIYFGEGSWLTVV.

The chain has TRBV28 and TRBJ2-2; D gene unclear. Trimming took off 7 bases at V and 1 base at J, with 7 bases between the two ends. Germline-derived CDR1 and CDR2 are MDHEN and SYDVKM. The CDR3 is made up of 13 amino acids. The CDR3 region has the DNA TGTGCCAGCACCCGAATGAACACCGGGGAGCTGTTTTTT. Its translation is CASTRMNTGELFF.

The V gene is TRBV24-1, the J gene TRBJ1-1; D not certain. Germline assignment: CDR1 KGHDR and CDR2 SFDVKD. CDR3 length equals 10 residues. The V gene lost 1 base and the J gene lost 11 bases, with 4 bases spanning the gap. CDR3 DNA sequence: TGTGCCACCAGTGATTTAGGGGCTTTCTTT. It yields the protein CATSDLGAFF.

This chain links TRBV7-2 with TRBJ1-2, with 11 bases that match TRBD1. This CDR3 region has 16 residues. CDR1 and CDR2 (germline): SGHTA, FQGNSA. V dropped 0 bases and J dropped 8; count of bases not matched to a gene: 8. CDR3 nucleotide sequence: TGTGCCAGCAGCTTAGCTCCGGGACAGGGGGAGAGCGGCTACACCTTC. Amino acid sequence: CASSLAPGQGESGYTF.

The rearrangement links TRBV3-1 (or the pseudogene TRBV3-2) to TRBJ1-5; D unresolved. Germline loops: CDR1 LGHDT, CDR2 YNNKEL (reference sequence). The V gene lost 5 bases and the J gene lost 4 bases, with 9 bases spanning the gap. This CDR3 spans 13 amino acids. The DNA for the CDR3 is TGTGCCAGCAGCTGGAGCATGAATCAGCCCCAGCATTTT. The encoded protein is CASSWSMNQPQHF.

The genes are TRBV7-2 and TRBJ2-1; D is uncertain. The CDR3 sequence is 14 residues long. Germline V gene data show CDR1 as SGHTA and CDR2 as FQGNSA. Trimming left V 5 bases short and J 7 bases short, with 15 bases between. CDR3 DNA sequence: TGTGCCAGCAGCCGCTCTCGGGTTGAAAATGAGCAGTTCTTC. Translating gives CASSRSRVENEQFF.

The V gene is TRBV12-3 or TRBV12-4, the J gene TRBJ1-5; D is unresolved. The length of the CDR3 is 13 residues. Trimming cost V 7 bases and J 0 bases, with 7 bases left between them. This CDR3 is CASTGFSNQPQHF. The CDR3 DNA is TGTGCCAGCACCGGGTTTAGCAATCAGCCCCAGCATTTT.

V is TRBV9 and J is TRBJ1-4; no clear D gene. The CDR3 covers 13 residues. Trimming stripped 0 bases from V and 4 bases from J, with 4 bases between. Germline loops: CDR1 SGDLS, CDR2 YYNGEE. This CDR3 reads CASSVGVNEKLFF. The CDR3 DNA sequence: TGTGCCAGCAGCGTAGGGGTTAATGAAAAACTGTTTTTT.

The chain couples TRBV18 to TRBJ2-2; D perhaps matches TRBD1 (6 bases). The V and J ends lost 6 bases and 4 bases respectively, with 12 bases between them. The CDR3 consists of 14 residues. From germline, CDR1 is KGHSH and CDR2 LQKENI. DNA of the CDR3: TGTGCCAGCTCCCTAAGGACAGTCACCGGGGAGCTGTTTTTT. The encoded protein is CASSLRTVTGELFF.

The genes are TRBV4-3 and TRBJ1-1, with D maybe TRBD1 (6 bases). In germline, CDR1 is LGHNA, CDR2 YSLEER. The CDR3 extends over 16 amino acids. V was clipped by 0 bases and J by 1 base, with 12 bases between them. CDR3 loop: CASSQDRTDGNTEAFF. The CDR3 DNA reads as TGCGCCAGCAGCCAAGACCGGACAGACGGGAACACTGAAGCTTTCTTT.

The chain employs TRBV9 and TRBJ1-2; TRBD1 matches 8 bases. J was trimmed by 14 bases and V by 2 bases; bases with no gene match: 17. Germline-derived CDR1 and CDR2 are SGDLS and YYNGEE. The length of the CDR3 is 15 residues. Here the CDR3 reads CASSVGDRTIDGVTF. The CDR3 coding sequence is TGTGCCAGCAGCGTGGGGGACAGGACTATCGATGGCGTGACCTTC.

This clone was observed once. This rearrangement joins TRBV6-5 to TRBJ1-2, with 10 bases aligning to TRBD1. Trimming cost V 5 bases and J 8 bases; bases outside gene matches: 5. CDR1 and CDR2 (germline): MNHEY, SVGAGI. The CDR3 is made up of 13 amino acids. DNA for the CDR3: TGTGCCAGCAGTAGAACGACAGGGGGCGGCTACACCTTC. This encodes CASSRTTGGGYTF.